One and the same sample provided the 17 T cell receptor beta chains below, sequenced in a study of blood T cell repertoires in COVID-19. Some clones are missing from TCRdb's copy, which holds only in-frame ones; the method was immunoSEQ multiplex PCR. The sample consists of 100,000 to 150,000 clones, approximately 89% of them appearing once. The specimen sequenced was peripheral blood. All receptors come from a woman between 65 and 79 years old with COVID-19, enrolled during active disease.

This clone has ten or more counts. The chain couples TRBV7-6 to TRBJ2-2; 12 bases are shared with TRBD2. The CDR3 is made up of 17 amino acids. V lost 4 bases, J lost 3 bases, and 6 bases stayed unmatched. CDR1 is SGHVS and CDR2 is FNYEAQ in the germline V gene. This CDR3 is CASSSLAGGPDTGELFF. For the CDR3, the DNA is TGTGCCAGCAGCTCACTAGCGGGGGGCCCCGACACCGGGGAGCTGTTTTTT.

The rearrangement uses TRBV19 and TRBJ2-1, with 8 bases fitting TRBD2. Germline-derived CDR1 and CDR2 are LNHDA and SQIVND (reference sequence). V lost 7 bases, J lost 6 bases, and 11 bases stayed unmatched. The CDR3 totals 15 residues. This CDR3 reads CASNLRSGGTNEQFF. In DNA form, the CDR3 reads TGTGCCAGTAACCTGAGGAGCGGGGGAACCAATGAGCAGTTCTTC.

This sequence joins TRBV6-6 and TRBJ2-1; 9 positions match TRBD1. Germline V gene sequence: CDR1 MNHNY, CDR2 SVGAGI (reference sequence). Trimming removed 5 bases from V and 6 bases from J; junction bases left unmatched: 20. The length of the CDR3 is 19 residues. The CDR3 DNA sequence: TGTGCCAGCAGTCGTCCCGGGACAGGGCTCTCCGCGGGCCTCAATGAGCAGTTCTTC. The encoded protein is CASSRPGTGLSAGLNEQFF.

The V and J genes are TRBV7-7 and TRBJ2-2; 7 bases align to TRBD2. The junction had 12 bases not matched to a gene; V was cut back by 4 bases and J by 7 bases. CDR3 length: 16 amino acids. Germline CDR1 SSHAT, CDR2 FNYEAQ (reference sequence). The CDR3 DNA sequence: TGTGCCAGCAGCTCCCCTCCGACGGGGGGTAACGGGGAGCTGTTTTTT. The encoded protein is CASSSPPTGGNGELFF. Full variable domain (outside the CDR3, taken from reference TRBV7-7 and TRBJ2-2): GAGVSQSPRYKVTKRGQDVTLRCDPISSHATLYWYQQALGQGPEFLTYFNYEAQPDKSGLPSDRFSAERPEGSISTLTIQRTEQRDSAMYRCASSSPPTGGNGELFFGEGSRLTVL.

The J gene is TRBJ2-3, the V gene TRBV28; a weak D match, TRBD2 (6 bases). Trimming pared 4 bases from V and 0 bases from J, leaving 26 bases between. The CDR3 totals 20 residues. Germline-derived CDR1 and CDR2 are MDHEN and SYDVKM. The CDR3 reads CASSSHWTTSQSISTDTQYF. The CDR3 DNA follows: TGTGCCAGCAGTTCCCACTGGACTACGTCCCAATCTATAAGCACAGATACGCAGTATTTT.

This clone appeared a few times. The J gene is TRBJ1-2, the V gene TRBV18; tentatively, D is TRBD1 (5 bases). The V end lost 2 bases, the J end lost 1 base, and 17 bases lay between the germline ends. Germline CDR1 is KGHSH and CDR2 is LQKENI. This CDR3 contains 17 residues. The CDR3 protein is CASSPELPDTDNYGYTF. The CDR3 bases are TGTGCCAGCTCACCAGAACTGCCGGACACGGATAACTATGGCTACACCTTC.

The rearrangement joins TRBV28 to TRBJ1-1; 8 nucleotides agree with TRBD1. V shed 1 base and J 10 bases; nucleotides not matched to a gene: 8. The CDR3 has 14 residues. Germline CDR1 is MDHEN and CDR2 is SYDVKM. The CDR3 is CASSLSQGAMVAFF. Here the CDR3 DNA reads TGTGCCAGCAGTTTATCCCAGGGGGCTATGGTAGCTTTCTTT.

V and J are TRBV28 and TRBJ1-1; 8 bases align to TRBD1. With 4 bases clipped from V and 1 base from J, the junction kept 11 bases outside the gene matches. Germline assignment: CDR1 MDHEN and CDR2 SYDVKM. This CDR3 region has 17 residues. CDR3 sequence reads: CASSSKVSDRGNTEAFF. Here the CDR3 DNA reads TGTGCCAGCAGTTCTAAAGTCTCTGACAGGGGGAACACTGAAGCTTTCTTT.

The V gene is TRBV15, the J gene TRBJ1-6; no clear D gene. The germline V gene has CDR1 LNHNV and CDR2 YYDKDF (reference sequence). Deletions cut 0 bases from V and 10 bases from J, with 13 bases between. The CDR3 is made up of 15 amino acids. The CDR3, as DNA: TGTGCCACCAGCAGAGATCTGCGGGGTGGGTCACCCCTCCACTTT. Translation gives CATSRDLRGGSPLHF.

This sequence joins TRBV19 and TRBJ2-3; D gene ambiguous. V lost 4 bases, J lost 4 bases, and 12 bases lay in between. This CDR3 region has 14 residues. The germline CDR1 and CDR2 sequences are LNHDA and SQIVND (reference sequence). CDR3 region: CASSKSYPPDTQYF. The DNA for the CDR3 is TGTGCCAGTAGTAAGTCCTACCCCCCAGATACGCAGTATTTT.

The genes are TRBV5-1 and TRBJ2-1, with TRBD1 as a possible D gene (6 bases). The V end lost 5 bases, the J end lost 8 bases, and 8 bases lay between the germline ends. Germline lookup yields CDR1 SGHRS and CDR2 YFSETQ. CDR3 size: 11 residues. CDR3 in amino acids: CASRGGDEQFF. The CDR3 DNA reads as TGCGCCAGCAGAGGGGGAGATGAGCAGTTCTTC.

This rearrangement joins TRBV28 to TRBJ2-2; D possibly corresponds to TRBD2 (6 bases). V was cut by 2 bases and J by 1 base, with 8 bases left in between. CDR1 and CDR2 (germline): MDHEN, SYDVKM. This CDR3 contains 15 residues. Here the CDR3 reads CASSLGGLNTGELFF. CDR3 sequence (DNA): TGTGCCAGCAGTTTAGGGGGACTGAACACCGGGGAGCTGTTTTTT.

The gene calls are TRBV19 and TRBJ2-1, with TRBD2 matching 11 bases. This CDR3 is 15 amino acids long. The junction had 9 bases not matched to a gene; V was cut back by 6 bases and J by 8 bases. Germline values: CDR1 LNHDA, CDR2 SQIVND (reference sequence). The CDR3 sequence is CASSLGLAVRDEQFF. The CDR3 DNA follows: TGTGCCAGTAGCTTGGGACTAGCGGTGAGGGATGAGCAGTTCTTC. The full variable domain, with the rest looked up from reference TRBV19 and TRBJ2-1, is DGGITQSPKYLFRKEGQNVTLSCEQNLNHDAMYWYRQDPGQGLRLIYYSQIVNDFQKGDIAEGYSVSREKKESFPLTVTSAQKNPTAFYLCASSLGLAVRDEQFFGPGTRLTVL.

This chain links TRBV5-1 with TRBJ1-2; 7 bases match TRBD1. The ends lost 3 bases at V and 4 bases at J; junction bases unmatched: 9. CDR3 length: 15 residues. CDR1 is SGHRS, CDR2 YFSETQ, per germline. In DNA form, the CDR3 reads TGCGCCAGCAGCTCATACGAGGGGGCCCGCTATGGCTACACCTTC. Translation: CASSSYEGARYGYTF.

The DNA of the CDR3 is TGTGCCAGCAAGCGGCAGAGCAATCAGCCCCAGCATTTT. Amino acid sequence: CASKRQSNQPQHF. This rearrangement joins TRBV2 to TRBJ1-5; D is uncertain. CDR3 length equals 13 residues. Trimming pared 7 bases from V and 1 base from J, leaving 8 bases between. CDR1 is SNHLY, CDR2 FYNNEI, per germline.

The genes are TRBV19 and TRBJ1-2; perhaps TRBD1 as D (6 bases). Germline lookup yields CDR1 LNHDA and CDR2 SQIVND (reference sequence). This CDR3 is 14 amino acids long. Trimming pared 4 bases from V and 4 bases from J, leaving 13 bases between. CDR3 sequence (DNA): TGTGCCAGTAGTACACAGGGTGGGTCCTATGGCTACACCTTC. Residues: CASSTQGGSYGYTF.

V and J are TRBV27 and TRBJ1-2; TRBD1 aligns across 10 bases. Germline V gene lookup returns CDR1 MNHEY and CDR2 SMNVEV (reference sequence). Germline trimming cut 5 bases from V and 9 bases from J; bases unmatched to any gene: 9. The CDR3 runs to 14 residues. The CDR3 sequence is CASSPRGQGDRYTF. CDR3 nucleotide sequence: TGTGCCAGCAGTCCCCGAGGACAGGGGGATCGCTACACCTTC.